The 32 T cell receptor beta chains listed next were all sequenced from one sample in a study of CD8 T cells in Susac syndrome. Reverse transcription of about 0.45 to 1 ug RNA was performed with random hexamers. TCRdb analysed the immunoSEQ multiplex PCR reads with MiXCR anew, one entry per CDR3 protein. The sample yields roughly 120,000 distinct CDR3 sequences, over 85% seen once. Sequencing used CD8+ T cells from PBMCs. Receptors originate from a human donor with multiple sclerosis.

The chain recombines TRBV30 with TRBJ1-1; 7 nucleotides align to TRBD1. The V and J ends lost 2 bases and 10 bases, in that order; junction bases with no gene match: 10. In germline, CDR1 is GTSNPN, CDR2 SVGIG (reference sequence). The CDR3 loop spans 13 amino acids. CDR3 sequence (DNA): TGTGCCTGGAGTTTTAAGGGGGCGAGGTTAGCTTTCTTT. Its translation is CAWSFKGARLAFF.

The chain combines TRBV25-1 with TRBJ1-2; TRBD1 might be the D (6 bases). The V end lost 2 bases, the J end lost 2 bases, and 18 bases lay between the germline ends. Germline CDR1 MGHDK, CDR2 SYGVNS. CDR3 length: 17 amino acids. The CDR3 nucleotides read TGTGCCAGCAGTGAAAACACAAGGGGACACCAGAACTATGGCTACACCTTC. Translating it yields CASSENTRGHQNYGYTF.

The CDR3 region is CASSYRDTDSNQPQHF. The CDR3 region has the DNA TGTGCCAGCAGTTACAGGGACACCGATAGCAATCAGCCCCAGCATTTT. This chain uses TRBV6-6 with TRBJ1-5; possibly TRBD1 for D (6 bases). Germline assignment: CDR1 MNHNY and CDR2 SVGAGI (reference sequence). V shed 2 bases and J shed 0 bases, with 11 bases lying between them. The CDR3 runs to 16 residues.

V gene TRBV9 combines with J gene TRBJ1-6; a weak D match, TRBD1 (6 bases). V lost 4 bases and J 7 bases, leaving 12 bases between the germline ends. The CDR3 totals 14 residues. In germline, CDR1 is SGDLS, CDR2 YYNGEE. CDR3 nucleotides: TGTGCCAGCAGCCTCCGGGACACCAATTCACCCCTCCACTTT. Translating it yields CASSLRDTNSPLHF.

The chain is built from TRBV6-2 or TRBV6-3 and TRBJ2-1, with a tentative D call TRBD2 (6 bases). CDR1 and CDR2 from the germline V gene are MNHEY and SVGEGT. This CDR3 is 16 amino acids long. V was pared by 5 bases and J by 6 bases, with 20 bases between. CDR3 in DNA: TGTGCCAGCAGTGACCGGTTTCGGCGGGGACTCAATGAGCAGTTCTTC. Translation: CASSDRFRRGLNEQFF.

The chain uses TRBV7-9 and TRBJ2-7; 9 nucleotides match TRBD1. Trimming removed 4 bases from V and 2 bases from J; junction bases left unmatched: 9. The CDR3 contains 16 residues. Germline values: CDR1 SEHNR, CDR2 FQNEAQ (reference sequence). The CDR3 region is CASSSNRDRDPYEQYF. CDR3 bases: TGTGCCAGCAGCTCGAACCGGGACAGGGACCCCTACGAGCAGTACTTC.

This chain links TRBV2 with TRBJ1-3; no reliable D call. Trimming cost V 3 bases and J 4 bases, with 7 bases left between them. In germline, CDR1 is SNHLY, CDR2 FYNNEI. The CDR3 consists of 13 residues. The CDR3 DNA sequence: TGTGCCAGCAGTGACAGAGCAGGAAACACCATATATTTT. It codes for CASSDRAGNTIYF. The whole variable domain, filled in from reference TRBV2 and TRBJ1-3, reads EPEVTQTPSHQVTQMGQEVILRCVPISNHLYFYWYRQILGQKVEFLVSFYNNEISEKSEIFDDQFSVERPDGSNFTLKIRSTKLEDSAMYFCASSDRAGNTIYFGEGSWLTVV.

J is TRBJ1-1 and V is TRBV2; TRBD1 might be the D (5 bases). The CDR3 runs 16 residues. Germline CDR1 SNHLY, CDR2 FYNNEI. V was trimmed by 7 bases and J by 0 bases, leaving 18 bases between them. Written as DNA, the CDR3 is TGTGCCAGCACCGGCACGGGGGAAATACTGAACACTGAAGCTTTCTTT. It codes for CASTGTGEILNTEAFF.

The DNA for the CDR3 is TGCGCCAGCAGCCCTCGGAATTCCAGGACTACCTCCTACGAGCAGTACTTC. It translates to CASSPRNSRTTSYEQYF. The chain recombines TRBV5-1 with TRBJ2-7, with D possibly being TRBD2 (6 bases). V gave up 4 bases and J gave up 0 bases, with 20 bases separating them. The CDR3 consists of 17 residues. Germline V gene data show CDR1 as SGHRS and CDR2 as YFSETQ.

Turning to this clonotype: The junction shows a germline mismatch at one end, possibly a read error. The rearrangement links TRBV7-9 to TRBJ2-1; D uncertain. The germline V gene encodes CDR1 SEHNR and CDR2 FQNEAQ (reference sequence). The CDR3 extends over 14 amino acids. The CDR3 is CASTLVREYNEQFF. For the CDR3, the DNA is TGTGCCAGCACCTTAGTTCGCGAGTACAATGAGCAGTTCTTC.

The gene calls are TRBV9 and TRBJ1-1, with 8 bases fitting TRBD1. The junction had 7 bases not matched to a gene; V was cut back by 7 bases and J by 2 bases. The CDR3 totals 14 residues. The germline CDR1 and CDR2 sequences are SGDLS and YYNGEE. CDR3 in DNA: TGTGCCAGCTCGACGACAGGGGACAACACTGAAGCTTTCTTT. Amino acid sequence: CASSTTGDNTEAFF.

The V gene is TRBV5-6, the J gene TRBJ2-5; TRBD2 matches 9 bases. The J segment lost 3 bases and the V segment lost 1 base, leaving 4 bases of the junction unmatched. The CDR3 loop spans 15 amino acids. The germline V gene encodes CDR1 SGHDT and CDR2 YYEEEE. The CDR3 bases are TGTGCCAGCAGCTTGTCTGCGGGGGGGAAAGAGACCCAGTACTTC. Its protein is CASSLSAGGKETQYF.

The chain joins TRBV27 to TRBJ2-7, with D uncertain. Trimming took 2 bases from V and 0 from J, leaving 14 bases between them. This CDR3 spans 16 amino acids. Germline V gene lookup returns CDR1 MNHEY and CDR2 SMNVEV (reference sequence). The CDR3, as DNA: TGTGCCAGCAGTTTAAGTACAGCTCGAAGCTCCTACGAGCAGTACTTC. Protein: CASSLSTARSSYEQYF.

The CDR3 DNA reads as TGTGCCAGTAGGCCTCTCGTGGCTAGCGGCTACAATGAGCAGTTCTTC. Its translation: CASRPLVASGYNEQFF. The gene calls are TRBV19 and TRBJ2-1; 7 nucleotides line up with TRBD2. Germline trimming cut 6 bases from V and 3 bases from J; bases unmatched to any gene: 11. The CDR3 totals 16 residues. Germline V gene lookup returns CDR1 LNHDA and CDR2 SQIVND (reference sequence).

This chain links TRBV29-1 with TRBJ1-1, with 7 bases aligning to TRBD1. After removal of 6 bases from V and 5 bases from J, the junction contained 3 bases not matched to a gene. In germline, CDR1 is SQVTM, CDR2 ANQGSEA. The CDR3 consists of 11 residues. The CDR3 bases are TGCAGCGTGGGACAGCAAACTGAAGCTTTCTTT. Encoded protein: CSVGQQTEAFF.

The genes are TRBV9 and TRBJ1-2, with 8 bases that match TRBD1. Germline CDR1 SGDLS, CDR2 YYNGEE. V was pared by 3 bases and J by 4 bases, with 8 bases of the junction left unmatched. The CDR3 length is 15 residues. The CDR3 protein is CASSALDRASYGYTF. CDR3 in DNA: TGTGCCAGCAGCGCCCTGGACAGGGCCAGCTATGGCTACACCTTC.

The rearrangement links TRBV9 to TRBJ2-1; 9 nucleotides align to TRBD1. Germline V CDR1 and CDR2: SGDLS, YYNGEE. Germline trimming cut 3 bases from V and 4 bases from J; bases unmatched to any gene: 5. The CDR3 is 15 residues long. The CDR3 nucleotides are TGTGCCAGCAGCGCCGACAGGGGGGGGTACAATGAGCAGTTCTTC. It is translated as CASSADRGGYNEQFF.

This chain connects TRBV28 to TRBJ2-5; unclear D gene. CDR3 length equals 13 residues. Trimming cost V 5 bases and J 9 bases, with 16 bases left between them. Germline V gene data show CDR1 as MDHEN and CDR2 as SYDVKM. This CDR3 is CASSPHSVWSQYF. The CDR3 DNA reads as TGTGCCAGCAGTCCTCACTCGGTTTGGTCCCAGTACTTC.

CDR3 region: CASGRQGAHEQYF. In DNA form, the CDR3 reads TGTGCCAGCGGGAGACAGGGGGCTCACGAGCAGTACTTC. This chain connects TRBV25-1 to TRBJ2-7, with 10 positions matching TRBD1. The ends lost 8 bases at V and 5 bases at J; junction bases unmatched: 6. CDR1 MGHDK and CDR2 SYGVNS come from the germline V gene. The length of the CDR3 is 13 residues.

This clonotype turned up a few times. The chain links TRBV12-3 or TRBV12-4 to TRBJ1-2, with no clear D. V lost 5 bases, J lost 0 bases, and 7 bases lay in between. CDR3 size: 13 residues. The DNA of the CDR3 is TGTGCCAGCAGTCCTGGGTCTAACTATGGCTACACCTTC. Translated, it gives CASSPGSNYGYTF.

The chain uses TRBV9 and TRBJ1-4; D remains unclear. Between the trimmed V and J ends, which lost 1 base and 3 bases, there was a span of 10 bases. This CDR3 is 15 amino acids long. The germline V gene encodes CDR1 SGDLS and CDR2 YYNGEE. CDR3 residues: CASSVSGTANEKLFF. CDR3 bases: TGTGCCAGCAGCGTAAGCGGTACCGCTAATGAAAAACTGTTTTTT.

The rearrangement joins TRBV2 to TRBJ1-1; no firm D call. The ends were cut back, 4 bases at V and 1 base at J, with 10 bases in the middle. Germline-derived CDR1 and CDR2 are SNHLY and FYNNEI. This CDR3 has 14 residues. The CDR3 here is CASSVGRSNTEAFF. The DNA for the CDR3 is TGTGCCAGCAGTGTAGGCAGGTCGAACACTGAAGCTTTCTTT.

J is TRBJ2-3 and V is TRBV3-1; D perhaps matches TRBD1 (6 bases). CDR1 is LGHDT and CDR2 is YNNKEL in the germline V gene (reference sequence). CDR3 length: 16 amino acids. V lost 0 bases and J lost 2, with 12 bases in between. In nucleotides, the CDR3 is TGTGCCAGCAGCCAAGAAGAGGACAGACCCACAGATACGCAGTATTTT. It encodes CASSQEEDRPTDTQYF.

This chain joins TRBV12-3 or TRBV12-4 and TRBJ1-4; D perhaps matches TRBD1 (6 bases). CDR3 length equals 13 residues. Trimming shortened V by 6 bases and J by 5 bases, and 10 bases separated the two germline ends. The CDR3 reads CASRRRGNEKLFF. The CDR3 nucleotides are TGTGCCAGCAGGAGAAGGGGGAATGAAAAACTGTTTTTT.

V and J are TRBV4-1 and TRBJ2-7; D gene unclear. CDR1 is MGHRA and CDR2 is YSYEKL in the germline V gene. The length of the CDR3 is 12 residues. V lost 4 bases, J lost 5 bases, and 9 bases lay in between. CDR3 nucleotide sequence: TGCGCCAGCAGCCTCCCTACCCACGAGCAGTACTTC. Protein sequence: CASSLPTHEQYF.

The chain couples TRBV27 to TRBJ1-6; no firm D call. Trimming took off 3 bases at V and 2 bases at J, with 11 bases between the two ends. The CDR3 covers 16 residues. From germline, CDR1 is MNHEY and CDR2 SMNVEV (reference sequence). DNA for the CDR3: TGTGCCAGCAGTTTTAGCAGGTTCCCCTATAATTCACCCCTCCACTTT. This encodes CASSFSRFPYNSPLHF.

CDR3 residues: CASSLGGRAQHF. CDR3 DNA sequence: TGTGCCAGCAGTTTAGGGGGGCGGGCCCAGCATTTT. The chain joins TRBV12-3 or TRBV12-4 to TRBJ1-5; the D gene is possibly TRBD1 (6 bases). V was shortened by 1 base and J by 11 bases, with 9 bases between the two germline ends. The CDR3 length is 12 residues.

The rearrangement joins TRBV9 to TRBJ2-5; 7 bases match TRBD2. V shed 0 bases, J shed 2 bases, and the junction held 1 base outside the gene matches. Germline assignment: CDR1 SGDLS and CDR2 YYNGEE. This CDR3 contains 14 residues. CDR3 residues: CASSVEAGQETQYF. The CDR3 DNA reads as TGTGCCAGCAGCGTAGAAGCGGGACAAGAGACCCAGTACTTC.

The rearrangement links TRBV9 to TRBJ1-3; D is undetermined. The CDR3 loop spans 15 amino acids. Trimming pared 4 bases from V and 0 bases from J, leaving 11 bases between. Per the germline V gene, CDR1 is SGDLS and CDR2 is YYNGEE. CDR3 sequence reads: CASSLGGISGNTIYF. The DNA for the CDR3 is TGTGCCAGCAGCCTGGGAGGTATCTCTGGAAACACCATATATTTT.

V gene TRBV4-1 combines with J gene TRBJ2-1, with TRBD1 matching over 7 bases. With 4 bases clipped from V and 3 bases from J, the junction kept 6 bases outside the gene matches. Looked up from germline, CDR1 is MGHRA and CDR2 is YSYEKL. This CDR3 has 15 residues. The CDR3 nucleotides read TGCGCCAGCAGCCGAGCGACAGGGAACTACAATGAGCAGTTCTTC. Its protein is CASSRATGNYNEQFF.

The rearrangement joins TRBV2 to TRBJ2-1; possibly TRBD1 for D (6 bases). The V and J ends lost 0 bases and 2 bases respectively, with 14 bases between them. The germline V gene has CDR1 SNHLY and CDR2 FYNNEI. CDR3 length equals 17 residues. CDR3 bases: TGTGCCAGCAGTGAAGCCTGGGAACAGGGCACCTACAATGAGCAGTTCTTC. This sequence encodes CASSEAWEQGTYNEQFF.

J is TRBJ1-1 and V is TRBV20-1; 7 bases are a match to TRBD1. J gave up 2 bases and V 3 bases, and 3 bases lay outside the gene matches. CDR3 size: 13 residues. The V gene's germline CDR1 is DFQATT and CDR2 SNEGSKA (reference sequence). CDR3 nucleotides: TGCAGTGCTAGGAGACAGGGCAACACTGAAGCTTTCTTT. Residues: CSARRQGNTEAFF.